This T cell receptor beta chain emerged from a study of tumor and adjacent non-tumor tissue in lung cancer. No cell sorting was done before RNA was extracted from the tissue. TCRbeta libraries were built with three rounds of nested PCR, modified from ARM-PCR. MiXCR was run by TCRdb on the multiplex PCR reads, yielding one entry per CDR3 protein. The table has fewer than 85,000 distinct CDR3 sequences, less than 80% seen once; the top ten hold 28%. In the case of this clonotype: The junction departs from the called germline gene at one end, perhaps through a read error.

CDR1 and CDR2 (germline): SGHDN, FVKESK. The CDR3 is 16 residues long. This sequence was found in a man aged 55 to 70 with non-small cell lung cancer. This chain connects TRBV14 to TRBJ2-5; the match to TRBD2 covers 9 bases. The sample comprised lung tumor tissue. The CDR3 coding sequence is TGTGCCAGCAGCCACTGGACTAGCGAGAGGCAAGAGATCCAGTACTTC. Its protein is CASSHWTSERQEIQYF.